Each of the 8 T cell receptor beta chains below was sequenced from the same sample in a study of T cells after yellow fever vaccination. TCRdb called the 5' RACE reads again in MiXCR, with one record for every CDR3 protein. This table has some 550,000 distinct CDR3 sequences, less than 20% appearing once. The sequencing here drew on PBMCs, taken 15 days after the yellow fever booster vaccination. These receptors came from a man aged 25 to 40 who received the YFV17D yellow fever vaccine.

This clonotype has a count of ten or more. This sequence joins TRBV5-6 and TRBJ2-2, with no clear D. Trimming took off 0 bases at V and 3 bases at J, with 6 bases between the two ends. The CDR3 runs to 14 residues. Germline V gene lookup returns CDR1 SGHDT and CDR2 YYEEEE. CDR3 protein: CASSLAGHTGELFF. The CDR3 DNA is TGTGCCAGCAGCTTGGCCGGGCACACCGGGGAGCTGTTTTTT.

In its sample, this clonotype was seen once. The genes are TRBV20-1 and TRBJ2-1, with D possibly matching TRBD2 (6 bases). V lost 0 bases and J lost 3, with 9 bases in between. This CDR3 spans 14 amino acids. Germline-derived CDR1 and CDR2 are DFQATT and SNEGSKA (reference sequence). The CDR3 region is CSAREETSYNEQFF. The CDR3 DNA sequence: TGCAGTGCTAGAGAAGAGACTAGCTACAATGAGCAGTTCTTC.

This clonotype was counted a few times. This chain uses TRBV20-1 with TRBJ2-5; D perhaps matches TRBD2 (6 bases). CDR1 and CDR2 from the germline V gene are DFQATT and SNEGSKA (reference sequence). The V and J ends lost 6 bases and 5 bases respectively, with 19 bases between them. This CDR3 comprises 14 residues. The CDR3 bases are TGCAGTGCCCATCACCGCGGACTACGGGAGACCCAGTACTTC. Translating it yields CSAHHRGLRETQYF.

The V and J genes are TRBV4-3 and TRBJ2-3; unclear D gene. V lost 0 bases and J lost 4, with 14 bases in between. The CDR3 is made up of 16 amino acids. Germline-derived CDR1 and CDR2 are LGHNA and YSLEER. The CDR3 DNA is TGCGCCAGCAGCCAAGACGGACCACCCGTGTCAGATACGCAGTATTTT. Amino acids: CASSQDGPPVSDTQYF.

The genes are TRBV20-1 and TRBJ2-5, with 12 bases matching TRBD2. The CDR3 loop spans 15 amino acids. J gave up 4 bases and V 6 bases, and 9 bases lay outside the gene matches. Looked up from germline, CDR1 is DFQATT and CDR2 is SNEGSKA (reference sequence). Here the CDR3 DNA reads TGCAGTGCCCCCCTAGCGGGAGGGATTCGAGAGACCCAGTACTTC. Translated: CSAPLAGGIRETQYF.

A few counts support this clonotype. The chain uses TRBV6-2 or TRBV6-3 and TRBJ2-3, with a tentative D call TRBD2 (6 bases). The CDR3 extends over 15 amino acids. Trimming shortened V by 5 bases and J by 2 bases, and 14 bases separated the two germline ends. Germline loops: CDR1 MNHEY, CDR2 SVGEGT. CDR3 region: CASSGPERVTDTQYF. In DNA form, the CDR3 reads TGTGCCAGCAGTGGACCCGAGCGGGTCACAGATACGCAGTATTTT.

The rearrangement joins TRBV19 to TRBJ2-2; TRBD2 aligns across 11 bases. CDR3 length equals 16 residues. The germline CDR1 and CDR2 sequences are LNHDA and SQIVND (reference sequence). V lost 8 bases to trimming and J lost 4 bases; unmatched junction nucleotides: 9. CDR3 loop: CASQLAGAHSTGELFF. CDR3 DNA: TGTGCCAGTCAACTAGCGGGAGCCCACAGCACCGGGGAGCTGTTTTTT.

The J gene is TRBJ1-3, the V gene TRBV12-3 or TRBV12-4; D remains ambiguous. The V end lost 3 bases, the J end lost 2 bases, and 5 bases lay between the germline ends. This CDR3 region has 13 residues. The CDR3 loop is CASSFTPGNTIYF. DNA for the CDR3: TGTGCCAGCAGTTTCACCCCTGGAAACACCATATATTTT.